Each of the 16 T cell receptor beta chains below was sequenced from the same sample in a study of cytomegalovirus exposure and HLA in healthy donors. The PCR was carried out with 60 Vbeta primers and 13 Jbeta primers. Assay: immunoSEQ multiplex PCR; the TCRdb copy retains only in-frame clones and omits some. The profile shows 85,000 to 130,000 clones, 65% to 90% of them singletons. The specimen sequenced was PBMCs. The source is a man aged 50 to 60 in good health and CMV-seronegative.

The chain links TRBV6-1 to TRBJ2-3, with D possibly matching TRBD1 (5 bases). Germline V gene sequence: CDR1 MNHNS, CDR2 SASEGT. This CDR3 has 15 residues. With 7 bases removed from V and 0 bases from J, the gap between germline ends came to 14 bases. The CDR3 coding sequence is TGTGCCAGCATAGGGGCAAGAAAAAGCACAGATACGCAGTATTTT. Its protein product is CASIGARKSTDTQYF.

The rearrangement joins TRBV19 to TRBJ1-2, with D tentatively TRBD1 (6 bases). This CDR3 is 14 amino acids long. The germline CDR1 and CDR2 sequences are LNHDA and SQIVND (reference sequence). V dropped 3 bases and J dropped 7 bases, with 15 bases sitting between them. Written as DNA, the CDR3 is TGTGCCAGTAGTATTTTTTCGGACAGCGTTGGCTACACCTTC. Amino acid sequence: CASSIFSDSVGYTF.

The chain carries TRBV6-6 and TRBJ1-5; possible D gene TRBD1, 6 bases. CDR1 MNHNY and CDR2 SVGAGI come from the germline V gene (reference sequence). Trimming took off 10 bases at V and 7 bases at J, with 20 bases between the two ends. There are 14 residues in the CDR3. The CDR3 DNA reads as TGTGCCACCTCCATACAGGGATGGAGGCAGCCCCAGCATTTT. Its translation is CATSIQGWRQPQHF.

The genes are TRBV6-6 and TRBJ1-5, with 7 bases lining up with TRBD1. CDR1 MNHNY and CDR2 SVGAGI come from the germline V gene (reference sequence). V shed 7 bases and J 6 bases; nucleotides not matched to a gene: 9. The CDR3 length is 14 residues. The CDR3 DNA reads as TGTGCCAGCACTCTTCGACAGGGTACTCAGCCCCAGCATTTT. This sequence encodes CASTLRQGTQPQHF.

V is TRBV28 and J is TRBJ1-6, with D perhaps matching TRBD1 (5 bases). Germline-derived CDR1 and CDR2 are MDHEN and SYDVKM. V lost 3 bases and J lost 7, with 13 bases in between. This CDR3 contains 15 residues. Written as DNA, the CDR3 is TGTGCCAGCAGTTTCGGACAAGGCTTGAATTCACCCCTCCACTTT. This sequence encodes CASSFGQGLNSPLHF.

The V and J genes are TRBV14 and TRBJ1-2; D ambiguous. Germline lookup yields CDR1 SGHDN and CDR2 FVKESK. V was clipped by 1 base and J by 4 bases, with 10 bases between them. The CDR3 has 14 amino acids. The CDR3 DNA follows: TGTGCCAGCAGCCAAGGTGGAGTCAGCTATGGCTACACCTTC. It is translated as CASSQGGVSYGYTF.

This clone appeared a single time. This chain joins TRBV11-2 and TRBJ2-2; D is perhaps TRBD1 (6 bases). The CDR3 contains 12 residues. The germline gives CDR1 SGHAT, CDR2 FQNNGV. The V and J ends lost 11 bases and 4 bases respectively, with 11 bases between them. In DNA, the CDR3 is TGTGCCGGCACAGGGATCACCGGGGAGCTGTTTTTT. This encodes CAGTGITGELFF.

CDR3 protein: CASSETSGGATDTQYF. The CDR3 bases are TGTGCCAGCAGTGAGACTAGCGGGGGGGCCACAGATACGCAGTATTTT. The chain is built from TRBV6-4 and TRBJ2-3; 14 nucleotides line up with TRBD2. With V trimmed by 3 bases and J by 2 bases, 1 base remained unmatched. The CDR3 contains 16 residues. Germline V gives CDR1 MRHNA, CDR2 SNTAGT.

The chain recombines TRBV19 with TRBJ1-3; D possibly corresponds to TRBD1 (6 bases). Germline V gene sequence: CDR1 LNHDA, CDR2 SQIVND (reference sequence). CDR3 length: 17 residues. Trimming shortened V by 0 bases and J by 0 bases, and 12 bases separated the two germline ends. As DNA, the CDR3 is TGTGCCAGTAGTATAGAGGGGACAACCTCCTCTGGAAACACCATATATTTT. Its translation is CASSIEGTTSSGNTIYF.

The chain employs TRBV1 and TRBJ2-3; the DNA was not compared with TRBD1, the D call given in the table. TRBV1 is labeled a pseudogene. CDR3 length: 15 residues. The DNA of the CDR3 is TGCACCAGCAGCCAACAGGGGGCGGACACAGATACGCAGTATTTT. This gives the protein CTSSQQGADTDTQYF.

The V call is TRBV27, the J call TRBJ1-2, with D perhaps matching TRBD1 (6 bases). The CDR3 length is 14 residues. Trimming left V 3 bases short and J 4 bases short, with 12 bases between. Germline V lookup: CDR1 MNHEY, CDR2 SMNVEV (reference sequence). The CDR3 spells CASSFTGGAYGYTF. The DNA for the CDR3 is TGTGCCAGCAGTTTCACGGGGGGCGCCTATGGCTACACCTTC.

This clone was counted a few times. The CDR3 reads CASSQSTADVMAFF. The CDR3 nucleotides are TGCGCCAGCAGCCAATCTACAGCCGATGTGATGGCTTTCTTT. The chain joins TRBV4-3 to TRBJ1-1; D unclear. Germline lookup yields CDR1 LGHNA and CDR2 YSLEER. The ends were cut back, 2 bases at V and 11 bases at J, with 18 bases in the middle. CDR3 size: 14 residues.

This chain links TRBV5-5 with TRBJ1-1; perhaps TRBD1 as D (5 bases). CDR1 is SGHKS, CDR2 YYEKEE, per germline (reference sequence). The V gene lost 7 bases and the J gene lost 4 bases, with 20 bases spanning the gap. This CDR3 is built from 15 residues. DNA for the CDR3: TGTGCCAGCGAAGGCGGGAGGGGTTGGGGCACTGAAGCTTTCTTT. Translated: CASEGGRGWGTEAFF.

The chain joins TRBV28 to TRBJ1-5; tentative D call: TRBD1 (6 bases). The ends were cut back, 5 bases at V and 1 base at J, with 9 bases in the middle. The germline V gene encodes CDR1 MDHEN and CDR2 SYDVKM. CDR3 size: 14 residues. CDR3: CASSKGGSNQPQHF. The DNA of the CDR3 is TGTGCCAGCAGTAAGGGGGGGAGCAATCAGCCCCAGCATTTT.

V usage is TRBV4-1 and J usage is TRBJ2-5; tentatively, D is TRBD1 (6 bases). The ends were cut back, 3 bases at V and 4 bases at J, with 12 bases in the middle. Germline CDR1 reads MGHRA; CDR2 reads YSYEKL. The length of the CDR3 is 14 residues. This CDR3 reads CASSQVGGGETQYF. CDR3 sequence (DNA): TGCGCCAGCAGCCAGGTAGGGGGTGGAGAGACCCAGTACTTC.

This chain links TRBV27 with TRBJ2-2, with TRBD1 matching 11 bases. CDR3 size: 17 residues. Germline V gene sequence: CDR1 MNHEY, CDR2 SMNVEV (reference sequence). Trimming cost V 5 bases and J 6 bases; bases outside gene matches: 11. In DNA, the CDR3 is TGTGCCAGCAGTCCTCCGATCGGGACAGGGGGAGCCGGGGAGCTGTTTTTT. It translates to CASSPPIGTGGAGELFF.